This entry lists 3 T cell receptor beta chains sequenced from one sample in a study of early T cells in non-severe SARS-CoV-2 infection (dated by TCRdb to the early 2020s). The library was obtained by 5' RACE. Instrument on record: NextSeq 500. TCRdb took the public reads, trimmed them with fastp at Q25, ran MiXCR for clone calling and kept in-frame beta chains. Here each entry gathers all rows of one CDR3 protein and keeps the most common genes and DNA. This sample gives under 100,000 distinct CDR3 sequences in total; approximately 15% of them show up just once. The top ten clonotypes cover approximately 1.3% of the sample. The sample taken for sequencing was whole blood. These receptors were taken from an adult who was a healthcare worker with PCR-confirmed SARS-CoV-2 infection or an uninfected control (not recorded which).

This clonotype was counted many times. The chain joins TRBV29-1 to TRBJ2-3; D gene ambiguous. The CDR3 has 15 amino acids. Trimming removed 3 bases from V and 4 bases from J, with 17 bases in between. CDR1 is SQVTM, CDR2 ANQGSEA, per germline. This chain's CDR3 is CSVDGQPGPPDTQYF. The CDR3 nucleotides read TGCAGCGTTGACGGCCAGCCCGGACCCCCAGATACGCAGTATTTT.

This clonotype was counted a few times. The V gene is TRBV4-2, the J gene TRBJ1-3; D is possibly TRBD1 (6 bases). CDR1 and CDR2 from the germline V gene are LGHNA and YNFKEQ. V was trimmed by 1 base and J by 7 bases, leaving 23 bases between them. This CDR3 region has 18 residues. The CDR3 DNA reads TGTGCCAGCAGCCAAGCGTCGGCGGGGGCAGGCTCTTTGAACACCATATATTTT. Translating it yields CASSQASAGAGSLNTIYF.

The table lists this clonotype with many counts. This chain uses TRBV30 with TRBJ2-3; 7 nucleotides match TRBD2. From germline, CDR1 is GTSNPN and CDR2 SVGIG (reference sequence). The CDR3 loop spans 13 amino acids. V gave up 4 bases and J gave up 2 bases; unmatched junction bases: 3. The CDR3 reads CAWTLATTDTQYF. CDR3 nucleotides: TGTGCCTGGACACTAGCGACCACAGATACGCAGTATTTT.